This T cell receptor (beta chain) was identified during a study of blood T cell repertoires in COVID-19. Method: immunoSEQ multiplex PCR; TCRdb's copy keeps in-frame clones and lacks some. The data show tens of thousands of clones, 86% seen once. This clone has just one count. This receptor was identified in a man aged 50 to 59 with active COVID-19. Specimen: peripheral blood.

The CDR3 protein is CASSSGTPFYGYTF. The CDR3 nucleotides are TGTGCCAGTAGTTCCGGGACACCCTTCTATGGCTACACCTTC. The rearrangement links TRBV19 to TRBJ1-2, with D perhaps TRBD1 (6 bases). Trimming stripped 5 bases from V and 4 bases from J, with 14 bases between. Germline V lookup: CDR1 LNHDA, CDR2 SQIVND (reference sequence). This CDR3 comprises 14 residues. Based on the CDR3 plus reference TRBV19 and TRBJ1-2, the full variable domain is DGGITQSPKYLFRKEGQNVTLSCEQNLNHDAMYWYRQDPGQGLRLIYYSQIVNDFQKGDIAEGYSVSREKKESFPLTVTSAQKNPTAFYLCASSSGTPFYGYTFGSGTRLTVV.